A selection of T cell receptor beta chains follows, all from one sample in a study of blood T cell repertoires in COVID-19. This table comes from immunoSEQ multiplex PCR, and its TCRdb copy is limited to in-frame clones, with some not included. The sample has just over 50,000 clones; roughly 87% are singletons. Sequenced: peripheral blood. These receptors originate from a human donor with active COVID-19. The donor label of this sample is uncertain. The CDR3 runs from the conserved cysteine through the conserved F or W. The order of the fields is D gene, J gene, V gene, clone size, CDR3 length, CDR3 protein, CDR3 DNA. A D gene is named only where the DNA matches it firmly. The listing skips clone size in some rows; elsewhere it reads once, few, many or a size class.

TRBD1,TRBJ1-5,TRBV6-2/TRBV6-3,.,18,CASSSQGRSGWEDQPQHF,TGTGCCAGCAGTTCACAGGGGAGATCGGGTTGGGAGGATCAGCCCCAGCATTTT
TRBD1,TRBJ1-6,TRBV19,once,15,CASSRDRGHESPLHF,TGTGCCAGTAGTAGGGACAGGGGGCATGAGTCACCCCTCCACTTT
.,TRBJ1-4,TRBV27,.,13,CASRGTGREKLFF,TGTGCCAGCAGGGGTACGGGGAGGGAAAAACTGTTTTTT
.,TRBJ1-1,TRBV18,.,16,CASSPRSGAGDTEAFF,TGTGCCAGCTCCCCCAGGTCAGGGGCAGGTGACACTGAAGCTTTCTTT
.,TRBJ1-2,TRBV19,few,11,CAIQLRNGYTF,TGTGCCATTCAGCTGAGGAATGGCTACACCTTC
TRBD2,TRBJ2-3,TRBV7-8,once,19,CASSHPQINLAGGRDTQYF,TGTGCCAGCAGCCATCCCCAGATAAACCTAGCGGGAGGGAGGGATACGCAGTATTTT
.,TRBJ1-2,TRBV5-8,.,13,CASTMRGASGYTF,TGTGCCAGCACTATGCGGGGGGCTAGTGGCTACACCTTC
.,TRBJ2-5,TRBV5-4,.,14,CASSTRHRAETQYF,TGTGCCAGCAGCACTCGCCACAGGGCAGAGACCCAGTACTTC
.,TRBJ1-2,TRBV10-3,.,13,CAISEGQGLGYTF,TGTGCCATCAGTGAGGGTCAGGGCCTTGGCTACACCTTC
TRBD1,TRBJ1-6,TRBV7-9,few,16,CASSHGQGFYNSPLHF,TGTGCCAGCAGCCACGGACAGGGCTTTTATAATTCACCCCTCCACTTT
.,TRBJ2-3,TRBV10-3,.,13,CAISESASSTQYF,TGTGCCATCAGTGAGTCGGCCTCCTCTACGCAGTATTTT
.,TRBJ2-1,TRBV10-3,.,13,CAISPRVYNEQFF,TGTGCCATCAGTCCCAGGGTTTACAATGAGCAGTTCTTC
.,TRBJ1-5,TRBV27,.,15,CASSWSRVSNQPQHF,TGTGCCAGCAGTTGGTCCAGGGTGAGCAATCAGCCCCAGCATTTT
.,TRBJ2-1,TRBV6-2/TRBV6-3,.,17,CASSYTHSASSYNEQFF,TGTGCCAGCAGTTACACCCACAGTGCCAGCTCCTACAATGAGCAGTTCTTC
TRBD2,TRBJ2-1,TRBV28,.,15,CASASGGASYNEQFF,TGTGCCAGTGCTAGCGGGGGGGCCTCCTACAATGAGCAGTTCTTC
TRBD1,TRBJ1-2,TRBV12-5,.,13,CASGSQGLGGYTF,TGTGCTAGTGGTTCACAGGGGCTCGGTGGCTACACCTTC
.,TRBJ1-3,TRBV6-5,.,15,CASSYQGISGNTIYF,TGTGCCAGCAGTTACCAGGGGATTTCTGGAAACACCATATATTTT
TRBD2,TRBJ2-7,TRBV7-2,.,14,CASSHGLAGTPQYF,TGTGCCAGCAGCCACGGACTAGCGGGGACCCCGCAGTACTTC
.,TRBJ2-3,TRBV2,.,16,CASSDLGRGGADTQYF,TGTGCCAGCAGCGATCTCGGGAGAGGGGGCGCAGATACGCAGTATTTT
TRBD1,TRBJ2-7,TRBV4-3,.,18,CASSQDLIRTGVAYEQYF,TGCGCCAGCAGCCAAGATCTCATACGGACAGGGGTAGCCTACGAGCAGTACTTC
.,TRBJ1-6,TRBV19,.,15,CASSISDKSSSPLHF,TGTGCCAGTAGTATATCAGACAAAAGCAGTTCACCCCTCCACTTT
.,TRBJ1-1,TRBV5-1,.,14,CASSSRQANTEAFF,TGCGCCAGCAGCTCTCGACAGGCGAACACTGAAGCTTTCTTT
.,TRBJ1-5,TRBV19,.,13,CASSGQLNQPQHF,TGTGCCAGTAGTGGACAGCTGAATCAGCCCCAGCATTTT
.,TRBJ1-1,TRBV29-1,.,12,CSVIGTGTEAFF,TGCAGCGTCATAGGGACTGGAACTGAAGCTTTCTTT
.,TRBJ1-1,TRBV7-2,.,13,CASSSGQNTEAFF,TGTGCCAGCAGCTCGGGACAGAACACTGAAGCTTTCTTT
.,TRBJ1-2,TRBV6-1,.,13,CASSEGRVYGYTF,TGTGCCAGCAGTGAAGGACGGGTCTATGGCTACACCTTC
.,TRBJ2-7,TRBV7-6,.,15,CASSLGGQGSYEQYF,TGTGCCAGCAGCTTAGGAGGACAAGGATCCTACGAGCAGTACTTC
.,TRBJ2-2,TRBV2,.,13,CASSPGFAGELFF,TGTGCCAGCAGCCCAGGGTTCGCCGGGGAGCTGTTTTTT
.,TRBJ1-5,TRBV19,.,15,CASSGRFGGNQPQHF,TGTGCCAGTAGTGGGCGGTTTGGGGGGAATCAGCCCCAGCATTTT
TRBD1,TRBJ1-6,TRBV6-5,.,15,CASSYTGQSNSPLHF,TGTGCCAGCAGTTACACGGGACAGAGTAATTCACCCCTCCACTTT
TRBD1,TRBJ1-2,TRBV7-2,.,16,CASSPYRTDRAYGYTF,TGTGCCAGCAGCCCTTACCGCACCGACAGGGCCTATGGCTACACCTTC
.,TRBJ1-2,TRBV4-2,.,15,CASSQDPSVNYGYTF,TGTGCCAGCAGCCAAGATCCTTCGGTAAACTATGGCTACACCTTC
TRBD1,TRBJ2-5,TRBV6-5,.,12,CASRTGFETQYF,TGTGCCAGTAGGACAGGGTTCGAGACCCAGTACTTC
.,TRBJ2-5,TRBV2,.,13,CASSRTLQETQYF,TGTGCCAGCAGCCGGACTCTCCAAGAGACCCAGTACTTC
TRBD1,TRBJ2-2,TRBV4-3,.,20,CASSQELMRGGYSNTGELFF,TGCGCCAGCAGCCAAGAGCTAATGAGAGGGGGCTACTCGAACACCGGGGAGCTGTTTTTT
.,TRBJ1-1,TRBV11-2,.,16,CASSLILVPRNTEAFF,TGTGCCAGCAGCTTAATCTTAGTCCCGCGGAACACTGAAGCTTTCTTT
.,TRBJ2-7,TRBV5-4,few,13,CASSLARKNEQYF,TGTGCCAGCAGCTTGGCTAGGAAAAACGAGCAGTACTTC
TRBD2,TRBJ2-3,TRBV3-1/TRBV3-2,.,14,CASSLTSGGHTQYF,TGTGCCAGCAGCCTAACTAGCGGGGGACATACGCAGTATTTT
TRBD1,TRBJ2-5,TRBV4-3,.,15,CASSQGDRDTETQYF,TGCGCCAGCAGCCAAGGGGACAGGGATACAGAGACCCAGTACTTC
.,TRBJ2-1,TRBV4-3,.,18,CASSQDDRDIGPNNEQFF,TGCGCCAGCAGCCAAGACGACCGGGACATCGGTCCCAACAATGAGCAGTTCTTC
TRBD1,TRBJ1-6,TRBV3-1/TRBV3-2,few,15,CASSQLRQGNSPLHF,TGTGCCAGCAGCCAGCTTAGACAGGGAAATTCACCCCTCCACTTT
TRBD1,TRBJ1-2,TRBV7-2,once,14,CASSATTGVHGYTF,TGTGCCAGCAGCGCAACGACAGGGGTTCATGGCTACACCTTC
TRBD2,TRBJ2-3,TRBV4-2,.,16,CASSRLAGGGTDTQYF,TGTGCCAGCAGCAGACTAGCGGGGGGGGGCACAGATACGCAGTATTTT
.,TRBJ1-5,TRBV6-6,few,15,CASMKQGDRGQPQHF,TGTGCCAGTATGAAACAGGGAGATCGGGGTCAGCCCCAGCATTTT
.,TRBJ2-3,TRBV6-6,.,12,CASLLPPDTQYF,TGTGCCAGCCTACTCCCGCCAGATACGCAGTATTTT
TRBD1,TRBJ2-1,TRBV15,.,15,CATSRDGQGYNEQFF,TGTGCCACCAGCAGAGACGGACAGGGGTACAATGAGCAGTTCTTC
TRBD2,TRBJ2-1,TRBV5-6,few,15,CASEEIAGGYNEQFF,TGTGCCAGCGAAGAAATAGCGGGGGGATACAATGAGCAGTTCTTC
.,TRBJ1-3,TRBV19,.,16,CASSIYSFSSGNTIYF,TGTGCCAGTAGTATTTACAGTTTCAGCTCTGGAAACACCATATATTTT
.,TRBJ2-2,TRBV7-9,.,15,CASSFGQANTGELFF,TGTGCCAGCAGCTTTGGCCAAGCGAACACCGGGGAGCTGTTTTTT
TRBD1,TRBJ1-1,TRBV7-9,.,15,CASSREGAVNTEAFF,TGTGCCAGCAGCCGAGAGGGGGCTGTGAACACTGAAGCTTTCTTT
.,TRBJ1-6,TRBV19,.,16,CASQRRDRTRNSPLHF,TGTGCCTCCCAGAGGAGGGACCGAACCCGAAATTCACCCCTCCACTTT
.,TRBJ2-1,TRBV18,.,14,CASSPPETVAEQFF,TGTGCCAGCTCACCTCCAGAGACAGTGGCTGAGCAGTTCTTC
.,TRBJ2-7,TRBV15,medium-sized,11,CATSWAGEQYF,TGTGCCACCAGCTGGGCGGGAGAGCAGTACTTC
TRBD1,TRBJ1-2,TRBV4-1,few,16,CASSQAAGGIVQGYTF,TGCGCCAGCAGCCAAGCCGCAGGGGGCATCGTTCAGGGCTACACCTTC
.,TRBJ2-6,TRBV6-5,.,14,CAIATGVGANVLTF,TGTGCCATCGCGACAGGAGTTGGGGCCAACGTCCTGACTTTC
.,TRBJ1-2,TRBV27,.,14,CASRSSGSFYGYTF,TGTGCCAGCAGATCCTCCGGGAGCTTCTATGGCTACACCTTC
TRBD1,TRBJ1-2,TRBV19,.,17,CASEPDSRDRGNYGYTF,TGTGCCAGTGAACCCGACTCCCGGGACAGGGGGAACTATGGCTACACCTTC